These T cell receptor beta chains were read from a single sample in a study of OX40 agonist ivuxolimab in advanced cancers. Here immunoSEQ multiplex PCR was the method, and the copy in TCRdb shows in-frame clones only, minus some. This sample has roughly 70,000 clones, with roughly 85% found just once. Specimen: CD4+ or CD8+ T cells sorted from blood, collected in a trial of the OX40 agonist ivuxolimab. These receptors all come from an adult with an advanced solid tumor such as melanoma, head and neck, liver or kidney cancer. Each CDR3 is given with its conserved first and last residue. The D gene is left open where the match is weak. Clone size is stated in some rows and not others, as once, few, many or a class when expanded.

CDR3nt | CDR3aa | abundance | v_gene | d_gene | j_gene
TGTGCCAGCAGTTACCGAGCGGACCCCTCCTACGAGCAGTACTTC | CASSYRADPSYEQYF | . | TRBV6-6 | . | TRBJ2-7
TGTGCCAGCAGCTTGGAACCGCTCTATGGCTACACCTTC | CASSLEPLYGYTF | . | TRBV5-4 | . | TRBJ1-2
TGCGCCAGCAGCTTCGACGACAGGGCGAGCACAGATACGCAGTATTTT | CASSFDDRASTDTQYF | once | TRBV5-1 | TRBD1 | TRBJ2-3
TGTGCCTGGGGTCGTGGGGTCAATCAGCCCCAGCATTTT | CAWGRGVNQPQHF | few | TRBV30 | . | TRBJ1-5
TGTGCCAGCAGCGAAAGCGGGCTTGAGCAGTTCTTC | CASSESGLEQFF | once | TRBV7-6 | . | TRBJ2-1
TGTGCCAGTAGCAGGGACAGGGGAGCCTACGAGCAGTACTTC | CASSRDRGAYEQYF | once | TRBV19 | TRBD1 | TRBJ2-7
TGTGCCAGCAGCCCAGGGGGTTGGGGGAATGAGCAGTTCTTC | CASSPGGWGNEQFF | . | TRBV7-8 | TRBD1 | TRBJ2-1
TGTGCCAGCAGCAAAGTCCTAGCGGGGGGGCACACCGGGGAGCTGTTTTTT | CASSKVLAGGHTGELFF | once | TRBV21-1 | . | TRBJ2-2
TGTGCCAGCAGCGTAGTGCAAGGGGAGGCAGATACGCAGTATTTT | CASSVVQGEADTQYF | . | TRBV9 | . | TRBJ2-3
TGTGCCAGTAGTATAACCGGACTAGCCCACAGCACAGATACGCAGTATTTT | CASSITGLAHSTDTQYF | . | TRBV19 | TRBD2 | TRBJ2-3
TGCGCCAGCAGAAACGACCCGGGCTCCTACAATGAGCAGTTCTTC | CASRNDPGSYNEQFF | . | TRBV5-1 | . | TRBJ2-1
TGCGCCAGCAGCCAGTACAGGGGGAGAAGCAATCAGCCCCAGCATTTT | CASSQYRGRSNQPQHF | many | TRBV4-1 | TRBD1 | TRBJ1-5
TGTGCCAGCAGCCAAGAATCCCGAGATAACAATGAGCAGTTCTTC | CASSQESRDNNEQFF | . | TRBV4-2 | . | TRBJ2-1
TGCGCCAGCAGCCAAGATCGGACTAGAGTTGAGCAGTTCTTC | CASSQDRTRVEQFF | once | TRBV4-1 | TRBD2 | TRBJ2-1
TGTGCCAGTAGTTCCGGGACAGGGGGTCTTAATGAAAAACTGTTTTTT | CASSSGTGGLNEKLFF | . | TRBV19 | TRBD1 | TRBJ1-4
TGCGCCAGCAGCTTGGCCAGACGGCTGAACACTGAAGCTTTCTTT | CASSLARRLNTEAFF | . | TRBV5-1 | . | TRBJ1-1
TGTGCCAGCAGCTTAGCCGTAGGGGCGGGAGATTACGAGCAGTACTTC | CASSLAVGAGDYEQYF | . | TRBV7-9 | TRBD2 | TRBJ2-7
TGTGCCAGCAGTGAGGCTAGCGGGGTCCTAGCCAAAAACATTCAGTACTTC | CASSEASGVLAKNIQYF | . | TRBV2 | TRBD2 | TRBJ2-4
TGTGCCTGGAGTGTCGGGGGGCCCTCCTACGAGCAGTACTTC | CAWSVGGPSYEQYF | . | TRBV30 | . | TRBJ2-7
TGTGCCAGCAGGCCTCGTTCTACGGGAAACACCATATATTTT | CASRPRSTGNTIYF | few | TRBV7-9 | . | TRBJ1-3
TGCAGCGTCCGAGGCCCAGGGGGTACTGAAGCTTTCTTT | CSVRGPGGTEAFF | . | TRBV29-1 | TRBD1 | TRBJ1-1
TGTGCCAGCAGCGGGGGACAGAGAACTAACTATGGCTACACCTTC | CASSGGQRTNYGYTF | few | TRBV9 | TRBD1 | TRBJ1-2
TGTGCCAGCACCCGCGCTCCCTACGAGCAGTACTTC | CASTRAPYEQYF | . | TRBV28 | . | TRBJ2-7
TGCGCCAGCAGCTTATTGACCCGGGACACTGAAGCTTTCTTT | CASSLLTRDTEAFF | . | TRBV4-3 | . | TRBJ1-1
TGTGCCAGCAGCGTTTCAGGGCAGAGCTCCTACAATGAGCAGTTCTTC | CASSVSGQSSYNEQFF | . | TRBV9 | . | TRBJ2-1
TGCGCCAGCAACGCTGGGGGTGGTGGAAACACCATATATTTT | CASNAGGGGNTIYF | . | TRBV5-1 | . | TRBJ1-3
TGTGCCAGCAGCCCAGTGACACAGGGGAGAGGAAACACCATATATTTT | CASSPVTQGRGNTIYF | . | TRBV7-6 | TRBD1 | TRBJ1-3
TGTGCCAGCAGCACATCACCCGGAGGTGGAAGGGAGACCCAGTACTTC | CASSTSPGGGRETQYF | . | TRBV9 | . | TRBJ2-5
TGTGCCAGCTCACCGGCCCGAGGAGGTCAGCCCCAGCATTTT | CASSPARGGQPQHF | . | TRBV18 | . | TRBJ1-5
TGTGCCAGCAGCTCCCCCGGGTTTATAGCCGGGGAGCTGTTTTTT | CASSSPGFIAGELFF | once | TRBV7-2 | . | TRBJ2-2
TGCGCCAGCAGCCACGGGCGGGGAACCTACGAGCAGTACTTC | CASSHGRGTYEQYF | . | TRBV5-1 | . | TRBJ2-7
TGTGCCAGCAGCCAGGACCGGGACATCGGGCAGCCCCAGCATTTT | CASSQDRDIGQPQHF | . | TRBV11-2 | . | TRBJ1-5
TGTGCCAGTAGTATACAGGCCGCCGGAGGTCAGCCCCAGCATTTT | CASSIQAAGGQPQHF | once | TRBV19 | . | TRBJ1-5
TGTGCCAGCTCACGGATGGGCGGGGAGCTGTTTTTT | CASSRMGGELFF | . | TRBV18 | . | TRBJ2-2